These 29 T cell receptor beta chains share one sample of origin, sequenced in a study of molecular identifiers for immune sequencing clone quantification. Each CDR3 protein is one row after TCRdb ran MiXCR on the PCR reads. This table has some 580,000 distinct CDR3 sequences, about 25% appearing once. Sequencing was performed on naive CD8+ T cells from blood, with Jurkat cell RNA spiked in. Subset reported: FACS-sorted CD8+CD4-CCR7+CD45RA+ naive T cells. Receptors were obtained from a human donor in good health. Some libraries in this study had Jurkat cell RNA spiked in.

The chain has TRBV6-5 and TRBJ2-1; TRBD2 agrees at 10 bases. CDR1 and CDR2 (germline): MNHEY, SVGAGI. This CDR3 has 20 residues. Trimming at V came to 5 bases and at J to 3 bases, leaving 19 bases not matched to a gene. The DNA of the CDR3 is TGTGCCAGCAGTCACCCACTAGCGGGACCCTTCAACGTCGACTACAATGAGCAGTTCTTC. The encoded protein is CASSHPLAGPFNVDYNEQFF.

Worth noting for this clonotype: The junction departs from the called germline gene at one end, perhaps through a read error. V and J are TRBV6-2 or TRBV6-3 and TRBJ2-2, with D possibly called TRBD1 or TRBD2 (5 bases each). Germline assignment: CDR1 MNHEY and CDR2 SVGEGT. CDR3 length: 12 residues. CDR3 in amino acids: CASTDRSGERFF. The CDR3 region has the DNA TGTGCCAGCACTGACAGATCCGGGGAGCGGTTTTTT.

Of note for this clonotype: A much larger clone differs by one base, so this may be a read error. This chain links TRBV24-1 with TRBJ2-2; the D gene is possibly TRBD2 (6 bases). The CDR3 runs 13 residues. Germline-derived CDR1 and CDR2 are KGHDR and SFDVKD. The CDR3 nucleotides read TGTGCCGCCAGTGCCGGAGGGGCCGGGGAGCTGTTTTTT. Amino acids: CAASAGGAGELFF.

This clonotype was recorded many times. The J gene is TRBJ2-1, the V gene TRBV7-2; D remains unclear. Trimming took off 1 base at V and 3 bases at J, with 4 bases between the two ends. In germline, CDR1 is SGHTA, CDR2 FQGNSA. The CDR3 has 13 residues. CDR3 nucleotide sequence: TGTGCCAGCAGCTTAGGCAACTACAATGAGCAGTTCTTC. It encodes CASSLGNYNEQFF.

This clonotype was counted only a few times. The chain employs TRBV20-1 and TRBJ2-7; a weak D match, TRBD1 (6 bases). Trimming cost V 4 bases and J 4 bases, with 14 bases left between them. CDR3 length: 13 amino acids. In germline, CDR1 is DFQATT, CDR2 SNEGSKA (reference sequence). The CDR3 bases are TGCAGTGCTACAGGGGTAAATCAGTACGAGCAGTACTTC. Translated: CSATGVNQYEQYF.

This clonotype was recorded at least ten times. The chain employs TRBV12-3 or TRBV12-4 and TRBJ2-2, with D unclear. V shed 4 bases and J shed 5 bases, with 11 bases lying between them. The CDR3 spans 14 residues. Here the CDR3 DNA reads TGTGCCAGCAGTTCTACGCCTGGAACCGGGGAGCTGTTTTTT. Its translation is CASSSTPGTGELFF.

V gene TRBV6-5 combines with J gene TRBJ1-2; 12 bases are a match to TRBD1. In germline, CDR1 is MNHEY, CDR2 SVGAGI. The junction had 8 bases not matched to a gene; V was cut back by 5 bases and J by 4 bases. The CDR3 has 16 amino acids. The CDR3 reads CASSSRDRGPIYGYTF. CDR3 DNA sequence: TGTGCCAGCAGTAGTCGGGACAGGGGGCCGATCTATGGCTACACCTTC.

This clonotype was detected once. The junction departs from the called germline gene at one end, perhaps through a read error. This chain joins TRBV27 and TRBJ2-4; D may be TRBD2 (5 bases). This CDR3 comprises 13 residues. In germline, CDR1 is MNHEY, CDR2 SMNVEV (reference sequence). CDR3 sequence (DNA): TGTGCCAGCAGTTATACATCGGGGAACAATCAGTACTTC. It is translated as CASSYTSGNNQYF.

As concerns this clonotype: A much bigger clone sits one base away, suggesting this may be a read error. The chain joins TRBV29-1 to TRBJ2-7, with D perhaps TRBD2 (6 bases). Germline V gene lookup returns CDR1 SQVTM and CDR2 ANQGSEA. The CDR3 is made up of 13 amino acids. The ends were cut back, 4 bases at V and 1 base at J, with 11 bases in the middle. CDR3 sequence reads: CSVGAGRSYEQYF. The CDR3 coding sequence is TGCAGCGTTGGGGCAGGGAGGTCCTACGAGCAGTACTTC.

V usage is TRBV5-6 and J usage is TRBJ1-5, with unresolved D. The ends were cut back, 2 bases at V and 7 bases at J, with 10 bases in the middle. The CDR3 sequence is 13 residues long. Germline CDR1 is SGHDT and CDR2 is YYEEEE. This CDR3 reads CASSFGTQQPQHF. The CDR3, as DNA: TGTGCCAGCAGCTTTGGTACCCAGCAGCCCCAGCATTTT.

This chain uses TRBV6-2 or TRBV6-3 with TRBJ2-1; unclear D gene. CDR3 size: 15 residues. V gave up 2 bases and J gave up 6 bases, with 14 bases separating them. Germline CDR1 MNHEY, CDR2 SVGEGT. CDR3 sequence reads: CASSYGSRHSNEQFF. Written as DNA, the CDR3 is TGTGCCAGCAGTTACGGCAGCAGACATTCCAATGAGCAGTTCTTC.

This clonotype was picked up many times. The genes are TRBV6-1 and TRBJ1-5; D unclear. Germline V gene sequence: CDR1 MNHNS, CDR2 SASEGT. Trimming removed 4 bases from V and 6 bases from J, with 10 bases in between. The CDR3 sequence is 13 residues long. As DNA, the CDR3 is TGTGCCAGCAGTGGAGGGTATGGTCAGCCCCAGCATTTT. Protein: CASSGGYGQPQHF.

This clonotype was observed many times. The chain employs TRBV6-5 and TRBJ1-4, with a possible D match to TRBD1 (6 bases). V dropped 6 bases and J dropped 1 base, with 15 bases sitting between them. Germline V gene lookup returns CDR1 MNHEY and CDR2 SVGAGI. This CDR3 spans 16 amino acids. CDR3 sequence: CASSRHRDITNEKLFF. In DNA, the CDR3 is TGTGCCAGCAGCCGTCACCGGGACATAACTAATGAAAAACTGTTTTTT.

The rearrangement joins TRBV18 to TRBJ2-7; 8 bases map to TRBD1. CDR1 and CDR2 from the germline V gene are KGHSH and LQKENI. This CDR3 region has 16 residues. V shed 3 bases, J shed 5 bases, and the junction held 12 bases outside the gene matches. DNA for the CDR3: TGTGCCAGCTCACCGTACGACGTCCCAGGGGGCCACGAGCAGTACTTC. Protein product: CASSPYDVPGGHEQYF.

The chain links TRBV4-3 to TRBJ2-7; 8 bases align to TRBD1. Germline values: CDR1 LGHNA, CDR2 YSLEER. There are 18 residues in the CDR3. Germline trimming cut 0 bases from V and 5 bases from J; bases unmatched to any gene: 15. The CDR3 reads CASSQDHVITGGFNEQYF. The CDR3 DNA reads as TGCGCCAGCAGCCAAGACCACGTCATAACAGGGGGGTTTAACGAGCAGTACTTC.

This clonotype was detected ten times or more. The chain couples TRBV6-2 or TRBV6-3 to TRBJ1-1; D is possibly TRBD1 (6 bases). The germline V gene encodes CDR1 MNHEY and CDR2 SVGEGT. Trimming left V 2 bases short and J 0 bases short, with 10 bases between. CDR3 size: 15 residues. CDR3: CASSYADRLNTEAFF. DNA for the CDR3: TGTGCCAGCAGTTACGCTGACAGGCTGAACACTGAAGCTTTCTTT.

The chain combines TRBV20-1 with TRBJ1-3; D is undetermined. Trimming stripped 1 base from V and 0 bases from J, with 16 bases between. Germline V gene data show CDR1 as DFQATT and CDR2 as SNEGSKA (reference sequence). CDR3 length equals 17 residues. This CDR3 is CSARAGPPLLSGNTIYF. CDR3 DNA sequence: TGCAGTGCTAGAGCTGGGCCCCCATTACTCTCTGGAAACACCATATATTTT.

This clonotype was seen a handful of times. The CDR3 reads CASSLGGARGFTDTQYF. The DNA for the CDR3 is TGCGCCAGCAGCTTGGGGGGTGCGCGGGGCTTCACAGATACGCAGTATTTT. The chain employs TRBV5-1 and TRBJ2-3; weak D call: TRBD2 (6 bases). The CDR3 spans 17 residues. CDR1 is SGHRS, CDR2 YFSETQ, per germline. Trimming removed 0 bases from V and 2 bases from J, with 16 bases in between. The full variable domain, in which reference TRBV5-1 and TRBJ2-3 provide the parts outside the CDR3, is KAGVTQTPRYLIKTRGQQVTLSCSPISGHRSVSWYQQTPGQGLQFLFEYFSETQRNKGNFPGRFSGRQFSNSRSEMNVSTLELGDSALYLCASSLGGARGFTDTQYFGPGTRLTVL.

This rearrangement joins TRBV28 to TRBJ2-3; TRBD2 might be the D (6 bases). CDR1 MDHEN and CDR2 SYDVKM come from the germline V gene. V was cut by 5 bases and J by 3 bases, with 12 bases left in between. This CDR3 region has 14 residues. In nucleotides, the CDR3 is TGTGCCAGCAGTGGGGACTCGTTTACAGATACGCAGTATTTT. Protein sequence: CASSGDSFTDTQYF.

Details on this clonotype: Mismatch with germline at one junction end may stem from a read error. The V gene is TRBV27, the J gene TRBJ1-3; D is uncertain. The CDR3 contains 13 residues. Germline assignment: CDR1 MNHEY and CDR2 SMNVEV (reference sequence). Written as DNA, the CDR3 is TGTGCCAGCAGTTTAAACTCTGGAGACACCATATATTTT. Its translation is CASSLNSGDTIYF.

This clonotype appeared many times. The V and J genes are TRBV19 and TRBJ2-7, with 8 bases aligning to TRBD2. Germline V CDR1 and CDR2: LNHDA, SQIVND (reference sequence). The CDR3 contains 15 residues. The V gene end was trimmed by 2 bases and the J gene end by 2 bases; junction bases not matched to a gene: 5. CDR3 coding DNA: TGTGCCAGTAGTATAACTAGCGGTATGACCTACGAGCAGTACTTC. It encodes CASSITSGMTYEQYF. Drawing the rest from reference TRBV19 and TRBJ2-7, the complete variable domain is DGGITQSPKYLFRKEGQNVTLSCEQNLNHDAMYWYRQDPGQGLRLIYYSQIVNDFQKGDIAEGYSVSREKKESFPLTVTSAQKNPTAFYLCASSITSGMTYEQYFGPGTRLTVT.

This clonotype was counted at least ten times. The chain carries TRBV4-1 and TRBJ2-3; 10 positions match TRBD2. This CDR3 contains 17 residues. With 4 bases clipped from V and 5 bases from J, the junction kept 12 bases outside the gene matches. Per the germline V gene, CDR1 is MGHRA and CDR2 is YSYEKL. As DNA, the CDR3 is TGCGCCAGCAGCCTAAGGATGAGCGGGGGGGCCAGAGATACGCAGTATTTT. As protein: CASSLRMSGGARDTQYF.

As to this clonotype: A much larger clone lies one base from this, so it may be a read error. CDR3 bases: TGTGCCAGCAGCTTCCGACAGGCCTACGAGCAGTACTTC. Translated: CASSFRQAYEQYF. This chain uses TRBV11-2 with TRBJ2-7; D might be TRBD1 (6 bases). V was trimmed by 3 bases and J by 2 bases, leaving 8 bases between them. This CDR3 region has 13 residues. Germline V gene data show CDR1 as SGHAT and CDR2 as FQNNGV.

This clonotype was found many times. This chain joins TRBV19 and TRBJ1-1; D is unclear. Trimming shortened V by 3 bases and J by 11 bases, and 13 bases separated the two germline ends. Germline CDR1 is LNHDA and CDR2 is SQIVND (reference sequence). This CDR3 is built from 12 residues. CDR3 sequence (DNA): TGTGCCAGTAGTATCGGGAGATCTGGGGCTTTCTTT. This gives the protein CASSIGRSGAFF. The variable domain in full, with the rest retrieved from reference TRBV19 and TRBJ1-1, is DGGITQSPKYLFRKEGQNVTLSCEQNLNHDAMYWYRQDPGQGLRLIYYSQIVNDFQKGDIAEGYSVSREKKESFPLTVTSAQKNPTAFYLCASSIGRSGAFFGQGTRLTVV.

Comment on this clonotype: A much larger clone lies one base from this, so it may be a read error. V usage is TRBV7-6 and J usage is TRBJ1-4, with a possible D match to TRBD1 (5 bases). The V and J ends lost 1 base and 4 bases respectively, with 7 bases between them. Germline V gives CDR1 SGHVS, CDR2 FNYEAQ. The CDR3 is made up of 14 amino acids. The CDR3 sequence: CASSLGGDNEKLFF. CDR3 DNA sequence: TGTGCCAGCAGCTTAGGGGGGGATAATGAAAAACTGTTTTTT. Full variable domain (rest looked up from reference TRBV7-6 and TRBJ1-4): GAGVSQSPRYKVTKRGQDVALRCDPISGHVSLYWYRQALGQGPEFLTYFNYEAQQDKSGLPNDRFSAERPEGSISTLTIQRTEQRDSAMYRCASSLGGDNEKLFFGSGTQLSVL.

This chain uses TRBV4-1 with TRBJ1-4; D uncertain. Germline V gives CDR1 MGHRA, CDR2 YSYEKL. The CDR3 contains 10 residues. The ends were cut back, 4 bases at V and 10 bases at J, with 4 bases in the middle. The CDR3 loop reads CASSRVKLFF. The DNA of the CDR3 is TGCGCCAGCAGCCGTGTAAAACTGTTTTTT.

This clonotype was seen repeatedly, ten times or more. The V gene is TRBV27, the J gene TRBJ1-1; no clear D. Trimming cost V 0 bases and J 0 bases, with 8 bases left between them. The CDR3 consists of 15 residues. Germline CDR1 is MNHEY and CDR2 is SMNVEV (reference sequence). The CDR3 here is CASSLSYGMNTEAFF. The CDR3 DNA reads TGTGCCAGCAGTTTATCGTATGGAATGAACACTGAAGCTTTCTTT.

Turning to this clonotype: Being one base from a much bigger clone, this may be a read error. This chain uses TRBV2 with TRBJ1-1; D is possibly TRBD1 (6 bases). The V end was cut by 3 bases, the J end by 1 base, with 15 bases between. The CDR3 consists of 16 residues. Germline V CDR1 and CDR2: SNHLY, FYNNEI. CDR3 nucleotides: TGTGCCAGCAGTGAGGGCAGGGGAGTTTCGAACACTGAAGCTTTCTTT. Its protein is CASSEGRGVSNTEAFF.

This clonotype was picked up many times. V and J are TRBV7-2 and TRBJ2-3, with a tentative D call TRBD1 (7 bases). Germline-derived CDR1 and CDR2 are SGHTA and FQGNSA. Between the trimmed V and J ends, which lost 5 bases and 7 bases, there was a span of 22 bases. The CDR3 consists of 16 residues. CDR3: CASSGTETSGPHTQYF. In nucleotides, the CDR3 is TGTGCCAGCAGCGGGACAGAGACTAGTGGGCCGCATACGCAGTATTTT.